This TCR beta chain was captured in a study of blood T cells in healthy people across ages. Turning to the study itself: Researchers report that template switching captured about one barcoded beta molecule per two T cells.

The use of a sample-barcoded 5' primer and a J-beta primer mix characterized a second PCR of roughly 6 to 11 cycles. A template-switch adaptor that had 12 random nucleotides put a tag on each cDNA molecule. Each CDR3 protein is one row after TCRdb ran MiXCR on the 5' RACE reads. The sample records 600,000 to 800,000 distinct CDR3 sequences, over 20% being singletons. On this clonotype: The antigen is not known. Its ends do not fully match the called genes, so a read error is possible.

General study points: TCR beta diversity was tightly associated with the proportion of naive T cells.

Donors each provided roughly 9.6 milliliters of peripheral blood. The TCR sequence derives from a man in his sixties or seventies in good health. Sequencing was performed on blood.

The CDR3 reads CASSSAPYTDTQYF. DNA for the CDR3: TGTGCTAGCAGCTCGGCCCCATACACAGATACGCAGTATTTT. The chain recombines TRBV7-7 with TRBJ2-3, with unresolved D. The CDR3 runs 14 residues. The germline V gene has CDR1 SSHAT and CDR2 FNYEAQ (reference sequence).